Sequencing of this T cell receptor beta chain was carried out in a study of T cell repertoires in cytomegalovirus infection. Across the study: CMV epitopes that were recently identified and HLA-C-restricted were used alongside well-studied HLA-B-restricted ones. Shared public TCR beta signatures pointed to both CMV infection and a matching HLA type. Whole-study findings and limits: Across the ex vivo response, the dominant clonotypes were HLA-C-restricted CMV-specific TCR beta clonotypes. The cumulative frequency of public TCR beta families distinguished individuals who carried CMV together with the relevant HLA.

Germline V gene data show CDR1 as SEHNR and CDR2 as FQNEAQ (reference sequence). Trimming removed 1 base at V and 7 bases at J, with 11 bases between. CDR3 length equals 13 residues. In the case of this clonotype: Antigen specificity is unknown.

TCRdb re-called the reads through MiXCR, storing one row per CDR3 protein. The profile covers hundreds of thousands of distinct CDR3 sequences, with about 33% appearing a single time and under 20% taken by the ten largest. The source was cultured PBMCs, collected from culture after CMV antigen stimulation. The sequence was obtained from a human donor in good health (CMV status not recorded). Some clones in this sample may be carry-over from other donors' samples. This chain connects TRBV7-9 to TRBJ2-7; D may be TRBD1 (6 bases). The CDR3 protein is CASSLEGVGEQYF. The CDR3 bases are TGTGCCAGCAGCTTAGAGGGGGTCGGGGAGCAGTACTTC.